Below, 26 T cell receptor beta chains from the same sample are listed, as sequenced in a study of blood T cell repertoires in COVID-19. Profiled with immunoSEQ multiplex PCR; TCRdb holds only in-frame clones, not every one. The data show 84,000 or so clones, about 82% seen once. Sequencing was done on a sample of peripheral blood. Every receptor here comes from a man at least 80 years old with active or convalescent COVID-19.

The chain uses TRBV19 and TRBJ1-5, with D possibly being TRBD1 (6 bases). Trimming left V 9 bases short and J 6 bases short, with 21 bases between. CDR3 length equals 15 residues. Germline V gene lookup returns CDR1 LNHDA and CDR2 SQIVND (reference sequence). The CDR3 coding sequence is TGTGCCAGCGTTGAAGGCAGGGGTTTCAGTCAGCCCCAGCATTTT. Amino acids: CASVEGRGFSQPQHF.

The chain is built from TRBV5-6 and TRBJ2-1; 7 nucleotides match TRBD1. V gave up 1 base and J gave up 0 bases; unmatched junction bases: 10. Germline CDR1 reads SGHDT; CDR2 reads YYEEEE. This CDR3 comprises 18 residues. The CDR3 loop reads CASSLRTGRRLSYNEQFF. CDR3 DNA: TGTGCCAGCAGCTTGCGGACAGGAAGACGCCTCTCCTACAATGAGCAGTTCTTC.

This chain connects TRBV11-2 to TRBJ1-2, with D perhaps TRBD1 (6 bases). The CDR3 runs to 15 residues. Trimming took 5 bases from V and 3 from J, leaving 16 bases between them. Germline-derived CDR1 and CDR2 are SGHAT and FQNNGV. The CDR3 sequence is CASSEPDRTYYGYTF. The CDR3 DNA reads as TGTGCCAGCAGCGAGCCGGACAGAACCTACTATGGCTACACCTTC.

This clone was picked up one time. This chain uses TRBV4-1 with TRBJ1-1; possibly TRBD1 for D (5 bases). Trimming cost V 1 base and J 10 bases, with 16 bases left between them. This CDR3 has 14 amino acids. Germline-derived CDR1 and CDR2 are MGHRA and YSYEKL. The CDR3 region has the DNA TGCGCCAGCAGCCAAGTCAGGGTTGGTTTTCGAGCTTTCTTT. It encodes CASSQVRVGFRAFF.

The chain recombines TRBV19 with TRBJ2-1; maybe TRBD2 (5 bases). With 6 bases removed from V and 8 bases from J, the gap between germline ends came to 17 bases. Per the germline V gene, CDR1 is LNHDA and CDR2 is SQIVND (reference sequence). This CDR3 has 14 amino acids. CDR3 region: CASSEGLIVHEQFF. The CDR3 nucleotides read TGTGCCAGTAGCGAGGGCCTAATAGTGCATGAGCAGTTCTTC.

Only one count was recorded for this clone. The genes are TRBV11-3 and TRBJ2-3; tentative D call: TRBD1 (6 bases). Germline V gives CDR1 SGHNT, CDR2 YENEEA. V was clipped by 5 bases and J by 2 bases, with 11 bases between them. The CDR3 extends over 14 amino acids. The chain's CDR3 is CASSLGQPTDTQYF. CDR3 in DNA: TGTGCCAGCAGCCTGGGACAACCCACAGATACGCAGTATTTT.

The chain employs TRBV6-1 and TRBJ1-1; tentatively, D is TRBD1 (6 bases). The V gene lost 2 bases and the J gene lost 1 base, with 14 bases spanning the gap. The CDR3 is 16 amino acids. Germline loops: CDR1 MNHNS, CDR2 SASEGT. The CDR3 DNA follows: TGTGCCAGCAGTGAACGGGGACAACCAACGAACACTGAAGCTTTCTTT. Encoded protein: CASSERGQPTNTEAFF.

The CDR3 DNA reads TGTGCCAGCAGCCAGTACTCCCAAAGTCCGAACAATGAGCAGTTCTTC. Protein product: CASSQYSQSPNNEQFF. The chain recombines TRBV16 with TRBJ2-1; D not resolved. In germline, CDR1 is KGHSY, CDR2 FQNENV. V was clipped by 3 bases and J by 5 bases, with 17 bases between them. The CDR3 loop spans 16 amino acids.

This clone has a single count. The chain links TRBV11-1 to TRBJ2-5; D possibly corresponds to TRBD2 (6 bases). With 4 bases removed from V and 0 bases from J, the gap between germline ends came to 9 bases. Germline assignment: CDR1 SGHAT and CDR2 FQDESV (reference sequence). The CDR3 spans 14 residues. Here the CDR3 DNA reads TGTGCCAGCAGCTATCCGGGGGACCAAGAGACCCAGTACTTC. It is translated as CASSYPGDQETQYF.

The chain links TRBV15 to TRBJ1-1; maybe TRBD1 (5 bases). Germline V CDR1 and CDR2: LNHNV, YYDKDF (reference sequence). V was shortened by 0 bases and J by 0 bases, with 20 bases between the two germline ends. The CDR3 sequence is 19 residues long. CDR3 in DNA: TGTGCCACCAGCAGAGACTACGCAGCGTCGACAGCTATGAACACTGAAGCTTTCTTT. Translating gives CATSRDYAASTAMNTEAFF.

This chain connects TRBV11-2 to TRBJ2-3, with TRBD2 as a possible D gene (5 bases). Looked up from germline, CDR1 is SGHAT and CDR2 is FQNNGV. The CDR3 runs to 14 residues. V was pared by 1 base and J by 1 base, with 6 bases between. The CDR3 spells CASSLARGTDTQYF. DNA for the CDR3: TGTGCCAGCAGCTTAGCGCGGGGCACAGATACGCAGTATTTT.

This clone came up once. The rearrangement joins TRBV19 to TRBJ1-5, with D possibly matching TRBD1 (5 bases). V lost 7 bases and J lost 6, with 19 bases in between. Germline V lookup: CDR1 LNHDA, CDR2 SQIVND (reference sequence). There are 15 residues in the CDR3. As DNA, the CDR3 is TGTGCCAGTAAAGCCCCCGGGGGGGTTGCTCAGCCCCAGCATTTT. This encodes CASKAPGGVAQPQHF. Full variable domain (missing parts from reference TRBV19 and TRBJ1-5): DGGITQSPKYLFRKEGQNVTLSCEQNLNHDAMYWYRQDPGQGLRLIYYSQIVNDFQKGDIAEGYSVSREKKESFPLTVTSAQKNPTAFYLCASKAPGGVAQPQHFGDGTRLSIL.

The chain carries TRBV11-3 and TRBJ1-6, with a possible D match to TRBD1 (5 bases). The germline V gene has CDR1 SGHNT and CDR2 YENEEA. V lost 4 bases, J lost 8 bases, and 18 bases lay in between. This CDR3 is built from 16 residues. The CDR3: CASSSAGQGSYSPLHF. CDR3 coding DNA: TGTGCCAGCAGCTCCGCTGGGCAGGGAAGTTATTCACCCCTCCACTTT.

The chain couples TRBV14 to TRBJ1-1; the D gene is possibly TRBD1 (5 bases). Trimming stripped 1 base from V and 0 bases from J, with 12 bases between. Germline V gene sequence: CDR1 SGHDN, CDR2 FVKESK. The length of the CDR3 is 16 residues. The CDR3 protein is CASSQGWGSMNTEAFF. The DNA of the CDR3 is TGTGCCAGCAGCCAAGGCTGGGGCAGCATGAACACTGAAGCTTTCTTT. The whole variable domain, filled in from reference TRBV14 and TRBJ1-1, reads EAGVTQFPSHSVIEKGQTVTLRCDPISGHDNLYWYRRVMGKEIKFLLHFVKESKQDESGMPNNRFLAERTGGTYSTLKVQPAELEDSGVYFCASSQGWGSMNTEAFFGQGTRLTVV.

J is TRBJ2-4 and V is TRBV11-3; 8 bases are shared with TRBD1. The CDR3 has 18 amino acids. In germline, CDR1 is SGHNT, CDR2 YENEEA. V shed 5 bases, J shed 0 bases, and the junction held 12 bases outside the gene matches. The CDR3 sequence: CASSAKAGTGLAKNIQYF. The CDR3 bases are TGTGCCAGCAGCGCCAAAGCCGGGACAGGCCTAGCCAAAAACATTCAGTACTTC. Using reference TRBV11-3 and TRBJ2-4 for the parts outside the CDR3, the full variable domain is EAGVVQSPRYKIIEKKQPVAFWCNPISGHNTLYWYLQNLGQGPELLIRYENEEAVDDSQLPKDRFSAERLKGVDSTLKIQPAELGDSAVYLCASSAKAGTGLAKNIQYFGAGTRLSVL.

The chain uses TRBV7-8 and TRBJ2-1; TRBD1 matches at 8 bases. This CDR3 is 15 amino acids long. Germline V CDR1 and CDR2: SGHVS, FQNEAQ. Trimming took 5 bases from V and 4 from J; bases not matched to a gene: 7. As DNA, the CDR3 is TGTGCCAGCAGCCAAAGACAGGGGTCATACAATGAGCAGTTCTTC. Protein product: CASSQRQGSYNEQFF. Filled out from reference TRBV7-8 and TRBJ2-1, the complete variable domain reads GAGVSQSPRYKVAKRGQDVALRCDPISGHVSLFWYQQALGQGPEFLTYFQNEAQLDKSGLPSDRFFAERPEGSVSTLKIQRTQQEDSAVYLCASSQRQGSYNEQFFGPGTRLTVL.

This sequence joins TRBV5-4 and TRBJ1-4, with 9 positions matching TRBD1. V trimming: 0 bases; J trimming: 8 bases; junction bases outside the gene matches: 11. The germline gives CDR1 SGHNT, CDR2 YYREEE (reference sequence). CDR3 length equals 17 residues. The chain's CDR3 is CASSLVPGQGPEEKLFF. CDR3 nucleotide sequence: TGTGCCAGCAGCTTGGTCCCGGGACAGGGTCCGGAGGAAAAACTGTTTTTT.

This sequence joins TRBV6-5 and TRBJ1-2; 9 nucleotides match TRBD1. V was pared by 7 bases and J by 7 bases, with 7 bases of the junction left unmatched. This CDR3 is 13 amino acids long. Per the germline V gene, CDR1 is MNHEY and CDR2 is SVGAGI. The CDR3 spells CASKIGTGFGYTF. CDR3 DNA: TGTGCCAGCAAAATCGGGACAGGGTTTGGCTACACCTTC.

The genes are TRBV11-2 and TRBJ2-1; TRBD2 is a possible D gene (6 bases). Germline V gene sequence: CDR1 SGHAT, CDR2 FQNNGV. The CDR3 totals 16 residues. Trimming removed 6 bases from V and 6 bases from J, with 21 bases in between. The CDR3 reads CASSKFGSGLANEQFF. The CDR3 coding sequence is TGTGCCAGCAGTAAGTTCGGGAGCGGGTTGGCCAATGAGCAGTTCTTC. Drawing the rest from reference TRBV11-2 and TRBJ2-1, the complete variable domain is EAGVAQSPRYKIIEKRQSVAFWCNPISGHATLYWYQQILGQGPKLLIQFQNNGVVDDSQLPKDRFSAERLKGVDSTLKIQPAKLEDSAVYLCASSKFGSGLANEQFFGPGTRLTVL.

The genes are TRBV24-1 and TRBJ2-1; a possible D gene is TRBD1 (6 bases). The germline V and J ends were trimmed by 3 bases and 9 bases, with 11 bases remaining between them. Looked up from germline, CDR1 is KGHDR and CDR2 is SFDVKD. This CDR3 has 13 residues. The CDR3 coding sequence is TGTGCCACCAGTGATCCAGGGGATCCTGAGCAGTTCTTC. Amino acid sequence: CATSDPGDPEQFF.

This sequence joins TRBV2 and TRBJ2-1, with 11 bases aligning to TRBD1. This CDR3 spans 13 amino acids. The junction had 1 base not matched to a gene; V was cut back by 6 bases and J by 6 bases. In germline, CDR1 is SNHLY, CDR2 FYNNEI. CDR3 loop: CASRGQGVNEQFF. The CDR3 nucleotides are TGTGCCAGCAGGGGACAGGGGGTCAATGAGCAGTTCTTC.

The gene calls are TRBV6-1 and TRBJ1-1, with 7 bases matching TRBD1. V was clipped by 4 bases and J by 0 bases; unmatched bases: 14. Germline lookup yields CDR1 MNHNS and CDR2 SASEGT. The CDR3 spans 18 residues. CDR3 amino acids: CASSGPSGDSLMNTEAFF. CDR3 nucleotide sequence: TGTGCCAGCAGTGGTCCTTCCGGGGACAGTTTAATGAACACTGAAGCTTTCTTT.

The chain uses TRBV14 and TRBJ2-3; D unclear. The germline V and J ends were trimmed by 3 bases and 5 bases, with 9 bases remaining between them. The CDR3 has 13 amino acids. Germline values: CDR1 SGHDN, CDR2 FVKESK. The DNA of the CDR3 is TGTGCCAGCAGCCAGTTTCTCCGAGATACGCAGTATTTT. Translating it yields CASSQFLRDTQYF.

The chain has TRBV7-2 and TRBJ2-1, with D tentatively TRBD1 (6 bases). Trimming removed 3 bases from V and 4 bases from J, with 16 bases in between. Germline CDR1 SGHTA, CDR2 FQGNSA. The CDR3 runs 16 residues. This CDR3 reads CASSFRSAGQYNEQFF. CDR3 DNA sequence: TGTGCCAGCAGCTTTAGGTCGGCAGGACAGTACAATGAGCAGTTCTTC.

The chain couples TRBV9 to TRBJ2-5; D is possibly TRBD2 (5 bases). Trimming shortened V by 4 bases and J by 5 bases, and 21 bases separated the two germline ends. The CDR3 spans 16 residues. Germline values: CDR1 SGDLS, CDR2 YYNGEE. This CDR3 reads CASSPEPLAHGETQYF. The CDR3 nucleotides are TGTGCCAGCAGCCCCGAGCCCCTAGCCCATGGGGAGACCCAGTACTTC.

This sequence joins TRBV4-1 and TRBJ1-6; D gene uncertain. CDR1 and CDR2 (germline): MGHRA, YSYEKL. This CDR3 contains 14 residues. V was clipped by 1 base and J by 7 bases, with 8 bases between them. CDR3 in amino acids: CASSQVQLNSPLHF. DNA for the CDR3: TGCGCCAGCAGCCAAGTACAGCTCAATTCACCCCTCCACTTT.